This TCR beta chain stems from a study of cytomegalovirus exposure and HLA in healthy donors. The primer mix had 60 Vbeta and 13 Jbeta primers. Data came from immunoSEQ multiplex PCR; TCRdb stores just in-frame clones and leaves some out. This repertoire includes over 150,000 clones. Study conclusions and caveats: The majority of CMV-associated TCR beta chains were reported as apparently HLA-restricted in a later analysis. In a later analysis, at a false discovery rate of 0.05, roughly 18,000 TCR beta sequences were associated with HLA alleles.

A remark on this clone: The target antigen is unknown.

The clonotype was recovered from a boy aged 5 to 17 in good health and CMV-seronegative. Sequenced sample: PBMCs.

CDR3 nucleotide sequence: TGTGCCAGTAGTCAAAAGATGTTGGCGGGTGCAAACACCGGGGAGCTGTTTTTT. Translating it yields CASSQKMLAGANTGELFF. The V call is TRBV19, the J call TRBJ2-2; TRBD2 is a possible D gene (5 bases). Trimming shortened V by 5 bases and J by 2 bases, and 21 bases separated the two germline ends. The CDR3 contains 18 residues. Germline V gives CDR1 LNHDA, CDR2 SQIVND (reference sequence). The full variable domain, in which reference TRBV19 and TRBJ2-2 provide the parts outside the CDR3, is DGGITQSPKYLFRKEGQNVTLSCEQNLNHDAMYWYRQDPGQGLRLIYYSQIVNDFQKGDIAEGYSVSREKKESFPLTVTSAQKNPTAFYLCASSQKMLAGANTGELFFGEGSRLTVL.